This TCR beta chain was observed in a study of beta chain features in type 1 diabetes. Study conclusions and caveats: TCRB CDR3s were moderately but significantly shorter in Type 1 diabetes patients in all four CD4+ subsets.

This clone was counted between two and nine times. What it binds is not known. The length of the CDR3 is 17 residues. V was clipped by 0 bases and J by 3 bases; unmatched bases: 4. In germline, CDR1 is LNHNV, CDR2 YYDKDF (reference sequence). TCRB transcripts that were expressed got sequenced, as all of the isolated RNA had been reverse transcribed. The assay was immunoSEQ multiplex PCR, and TCRdb's table has in-frame clones only and misses some. This sample yields 500,000 to 800,000 clones, of which around 12% are seen a single time; 0.095% to 0.15% belongs to the top ten. This receptor was identified in a man aged 25 to 45 with type 1 diabetes. Sequenced: naive CD4+ T cells from blood. The rearrangement uses TRBV15 and TRBJ2-3, with TRBD2 identical over 12 bases. This CDR3 is CATSRDLTSGGTDTQYF. The DNA of the CDR3 is TGTGCCACCAGCAGAGATTTAACTAGCGGGGGGACAGATACGCAGTATTTT.